This T cell receptor (beta chain) was identified in a study of cytomegalovirus exposure and HLA in healthy donors. Primers: 60 Vbeta forward and 13 Jbeta reverse. The method was immunoSEQ multiplex PCR; TCRdb's version includes in-frame clones alone and lacks a portion of them. Among some 130,000 clones listed, more than 75% were seen once. Germline-derived CDR1 and CDR2 are SGHRS and YFSETQ. V lost 5 bases and J lost 4; bases outside the gene matches: 6. The CDR3 is 14 amino acids. Sequenced: PBMCs. This chain joins TRBV5-1 and TRBJ2-3; TRBD1 matches at 8 bases. This clonotype was sampled from a man aged 25-40 years in good health and CMV-seronegative. The CDR3 protein is CASSIGQGSDTQYF. Written as DNA, the CDR3 is TGCGCCAGCAGTATCGGACAGGGATCAGATACGCAGTATTTT.